The entry that follows covers one TCR beta chain sequence. Its antigen is currently not known. No quality values exist for individual bases; no much larger clone is one base distant. The CDR3 sequence holds 17 residues, the cysteine and phenylalanine included. Only CDR3 DNA is held: 51 bases, read in frame from base 1. CDR1 and CDR2, per the germline V gene, are SGHTA and FQGTGA. Germline trimming: 5 bases from V, 3 bases from J; junction bases outside gene matches: 10. Libraries came from the immunoSEQ multiplex PCR assay. Processing in the source paper ran as follows. A statistical classification framework was developed to diagnose cytomegalovirus status using the catalog of TCR beta chain sequences. Entries here come from immuneACCESS through TCRdb and include only in-frame sequences with V and J called. Some clones fail to appear in such tables; in the studies checked, an unresolved V gene covers under half of the shortfall, and the cause of the remainder is unknown. V and J calls and clone size follow that table, whereas D and trimming were derived from the DNA. For this sample there are 55,000 to 75,000 clones; almost 97% appear just once. Approximately 1.2% of the sample lies in the top ten.

This specimen comes from a study of cytomegalovirus exposure and HLA in healthy donors (TCRdb year 2017). Regarding the complete study: A later analysis indicated that the 120 validation repertoires were generated on the platform also employed for the 700 or so repertoires of the first cohort. To predict cytomegalovirus infection status, the study brought together high-throughput TCR immunosequencing, statistical association of individual TCRs with disease status, and machine learning. In addition to the first cohort of approximately 670 subjects, a separate validation cohort of around 110 different subjects was used. The aim of the study was to test whether cataloging public T cell receptors could identify signatures of past pathogen exposure. Findings and caveats that apply to the study as a whole: Of the cluster scores, approximately 95% were above 0 in a later analysis, which found that TCRs clustered in the first cohort also tended to co-occur in the 120 or so validation repertoires. In vitro tests confirmed that a few of the cytomegalovirus-associated TCR beta chains recognize cytomegalovirus antigens. A later analysis lacked HLA typing for the validation cohort, so it scored co-occurrence in that cohort across all 120 or so repertoires. Most TCR sequences were seen in very few donors, while some public TCRs were found in many individuals. The authors suggested that the approach could potentially be generalized to other disease states and immunological phenotypes. In both the original and validation cohorts, the classifier was reported to diagnose cytomegalovirus status with high specificity and sensitivity. A total of around 150 TCR beta chains were listed by the study as associated with cytomegalovirus.

The donors belonged to the validation cohort of around 130 subjects, which was separate from the approximately 610-subject first cohort. Sequencing was carried out using PBMCs. The TCR was taken from a woman aged 18 to 35 in good health and CMV-seronegative. The chain couples TRBV7-3 to TRBJ2-1; 10 bases in between match TRBD2. This receptor has the CDR3 CASSPRSTSGLYNEQFF. In nucleotides, the sequence is TGTGCCAGCAGCCCCAGGTCGACTAGCGGGCTCTACAATGAGCAGTTCTTC.